This T cell receptor beta chain originates from a study of blood T cell repertoires in COVID-19. Across the study: The United States, Italy and Spain supplied acute and convalescent COVID-19 samples. The analysed material was cDNA or gDNA that came from T cells, B-cell-depleted T cells, or PBMCs.

In this sample, this clone turned up a few times. The CDR3 spans 14 residues. Germline CDR1 is SNHLY and CDR2 is FYNNEI. V was clipped by 4 bases and J by 1 base, with 8 bases between them. Enrolled during active infection, Seattle patients were then followed longitudinally. TCRdb's table, derived via immunoSEQ multiplex PCR, lists solely in-frame clones and lacks some. The sample yields 100,000 to 150,000 clones, about 74% seen once. Sequencing was carried out using peripheral blood. V usage is TRBV2 and J usage is TRBJ1-5; D is undetermined. The clonotype was recovered from a man older than 75 with COVID-19, enrolled during active disease. CDR3 amino acids: CASSGGQSNQPQHF. CDR3 in DNA: TGTGCCAGCAGTGGAGGGCAGAGCAATCAGCCCCAGCATTTT.